One and the same sample provided the 29 T cell receptor beta chains below, sequenced in a study of cytomegalovirus exposure and HLA in healthy donors. The study ran its PCR with 60 Vbeta and 13 Jbeta primers. TCRdb keeps only in-frame clones here, not all; method: immunoSEQ multiplex PCR. The table includes 95,000 to 100,000 clones, around 80% detected once. Sequencing used PBMCs. Receptor source: a woman aged 55-69 years in good health and CMV-seronegative.

The genes are TRBV7-8 and TRBJ2-5, with TRBD2 matching 7 bases. V lost 4 bases to trimming and J lost 2 bases; unmatched junction nucleotides: 13. Germline V lookup: CDR1 SGHVS, CDR2 FQNEAQ. The CDR3 is 17 residues long. DNA of the CDR3: TGTGCCAGCAGCTCCACCGCCCCAACTAGCGTACAAGAGACCCAGTACTTC. As protein: CASSSTAPTSVQETQYF.

The chain is built from TRBV4-3 and TRBJ1-1; D gene uncertain. This CDR3 is built from 16 residues. CDR1 is LGHNA, CDR2 YSLEER, per germline. V gave up 1 base and J gave up 1 base, with 13 bases separating them. As DNA, the CDR3 is TGCGCCAGCAGCCAAGCTGCGGGATCCGGGAACACTGAAGCTTTCTTT. It yields the protein CASSQAAGSGNTEAFF.

This clone was counted a single time. The rearrangement links TRBV6-4 to TRBJ2-3; 9 nucleotides line up with TRBD2. With 4 bases clipped from V and 0 bases from J, the junction kept 2 bases outside the gene matches. There are 15 residues in the CDR3. Germline V gene lookup returns CDR1 MRHNA and CDR2 SNTAGT. The CDR3 protein is CASSVLAGSTDTQYF. The CDR3 bases are TGTGCCAGCAGTGTGCTAGCGGGGAGCACAGATACGCAGTATTTT.

This chain connects TRBV6-1 to TRBJ2-7, with 12 bases matching TRBD2. Unmatched junction bases numbered 25, after V lost 1 base and J lost 3 bases. CDR3 length: 23 amino acids. Germline CDR1 and CDR2: MNHNS and SASEGT. The DNA for the CDR3 is TGTGCCAGCAGTGAAGGTGGGGACAGGGCAAAGTCCCTGGGACTAGCGGGCCACTACGAGCAGTACTTC. It encodes CASSEGGDRAKSLGLAGHYEQYF.

This clone was observed a single time. This chain joins TRBV6-5 and TRBJ1-1; 7 bases agree with TRBD1. CDR3 length: 16 residues. The V gene end was trimmed by 2 bases and the J gene end by 5 bases; junction bases not matched to a gene: 11. Germline values: CDR1 MNHEY, CDR2 SVGAGI. The CDR3 nucleotides are TGTGCCAGCAGTTACACGCCAGGGGGGAGGAGTACTGAAGCTTTCTTT. Amino acids: CASSYTPGGRSTEAFF.

This rearrangement joins TRBV29-1 to TRBJ2-5, with TRBD2 matching 11 bases. The length of the CDR3 is 13 residues. V shed 7 bases, J shed 3 bases, and the junction held 4 bases outside the gene matches. In germline, CDR1 is SQVTM, CDR2 ANQGSEA. The CDR3 DNA reads TGCAGCGAGGGGACTAGCGGAGAAGAGACCCAGTACTTC. Translating it yields CSEGTSGEETQYF.

In its sample, this clone was seen a few times. The V gene is TRBV4-3, the J gene TRBJ1-4; D perhaps matches TRBD1 (6 bases). The CDR3 has 15 amino acids. From germline, CDR1 is LGHNA and CDR2 YSLEER. V was clipped by 5 bases and J by 7 bases, with 17 bases between them. CDR3 protein: CASSSPQGRTEKLFF. For the CDR3, the DNA is TGCGCCAGCAGCTCACCACAGGGCCGGACTGAAAAACTGTTTTTT.

The chain combines TRBV4-1 with TRBJ2-3, with a possible D match to TRBD1 (5 bases). Trimming left V 6 bases short and J 0 bases short, with 16 bases between. CDR1 is MGHRA and CDR2 is YSYEKL in the germline V gene. This CDR3 comprises 16 residues. CDR3 DNA sequence: TGCGCCAGCAGTCCCGAAGACAGCCCCAGCACAGATACGCAGTATTTT. Protein product: CASSPEDSPSTDTQYF.

The V and J genes are TRBV19 and TRBJ1-4; 8 bases align to TRBD1. The V segment lost 6 bases and the J segment 12 bases; nucleotides outside the gene matches: 9. Looked up from germline, CDR1 is LNHDA and CDR2 is SQIVND (reference sequence). The CDR3 covers 13 residues. The CDR3 protein is CASSFLQGEELFF. CDR3 bases: TGTGCCAGTAGCTTCCTACAGGGGGAGGAACTGTTTTTT.

This clone was detected only once. In DNA form, the CDR3 reads TGCGCCAGCAGCCCGAGAGGGGGGGGTGAGCAGTTCTTC. As protein: CASSPRGGGEQFF. The chain uses TRBV5-1 and TRBJ2-1; possible D gene TRBD2, 7 bases. With 4 bases removed from V and 9 bases from J, the gap between germline ends came to 14 bases. The CDR3 loop spans 13 amino acids. The germline V gene has CDR1 SGHRS and CDR2 YFSETQ.

This sequence joins TRBV5-6 and TRBJ2-7; 8 bases match TRBD1. CDR3 size: 13 residues. Germline V gives CDR1 SGHDT, CDR2 YYEEEE. Losses at the gene ends were 3 bases for V and 5 bases for J; bases not matched to a gene: 4. For the CDR3, the DNA is TGTGCCAGCAGCTCAGGGGGCCAGCACGAGCAGTACTTC. It yields the protein CASSSGGQHEQYF.

The chain recombines TRBV7-9 with TRBJ1-2; 10 bases align to TRBD1. Trimming took 1 base from V and 4 from J; bases not matched to a gene: 3. Germline values: CDR1 SEHNR, CDR2 FQNEAQ (reference sequence). This CDR3 has 15 residues. The CDR3 DNA is TGTGCCAGCAGCTTAGATGGGACAGGGGTCTATGGCTACACCTTC. This translates into CASSLDGTGVYGYTF.

The chain recombines TRBV7-9 with TRBJ2-3, with 8 positions matching TRBD2. This CDR3 is 16 amino acids long. Germline-derived CDR1 and CDR2 are SEHNR and FQNEAQ (reference sequence). Trimming cost V 3 bases and J 0 bases; bases outside gene matches: 5. The CDR3 region has the DNA TGTGCCAGCAGCTTGCTAGCGGGCATAAGCACAGATACGCAGTATTTT. Its translation: CASSLLAGISTDTQYF.

There are a few counts of this clone. The V gene is TRBV28, the J gene TRBJ2-7; no definite D call. Germline values: CDR1 MDHEN, CDR2 SYDVKM. The ends were cut back, 7 bases at V and 6 bases at J, with 10 bases in the middle. The length of the CDR3 is 11 residues. The CDR3 here is CASTTLGEQYF. The CDR3 DNA is TGTGCCAGCACTACCCTCGGCGAGCAGTACTTC.

This chain connects TRBV25-1 to TRBJ2-5; 8 positions agree with TRBD2. The V segment lost 7 bases and the J segment 5 bases; nucleotides outside the gene matches: 12. The CDR3 loop spans 15 amino acids. Per germline, CDR1 MGHDK and CDR2 SYGVNS. The CDR3 nucleotides read TGTGCCAGCAAACTCCGAACGGCGGGAGGTGAGACCCAGTACTTC. This sequence encodes CASKLRTAGGETQYF.

The rearrangement uses TRBV5-6 and TRBJ2-7, with 8 bases fitting TRBD1. V lost 0 bases, J lost 4 bases, and 9 bases stayed unmatched. The germline gives CDR1 SGHDT, CDR2 YYEEEE. The CDR3 has 16 amino acids. Written as DNA, the CDR3 is TGTGCCAGCAGCTTGGAAAGGGGGGACAGGCCGTACGAGCAGTACTTC. The encoded protein is CASSLERGDRPYEQYF. The entire variable domain, with the rest obtained from reference TRBV5-6 and TRBJ2-7, is as follows: DAGVTQSPTHLIKTRGQQVTLRCSPKSGHDTVSWYQQALGQGPQFIFQYYEEEERQRGNFPDRFSGHQFPNYSSELNVNALLLGDSALYLCASSLERGDRPYEQYFGPGTRLTVT.

CDR3 in amino acids: CASSSQGNTEAFF. DNA for the CDR3: TGTGCCAGCAGTTCACAGGGGAACACTGAAGCTTTCTTT. The chain has TRBV9 and TRBJ1-1; the D gene is possibly TRBD1 (6 bases). This CDR3 is 13 amino acids long. Germline assignment: CDR1 SGDLS and CDR2 YYNGEE. The V end lost 5 bases, the J end lost 1 base, and 9 bases lay between the germline ends.

This chain joins TRBV6-5 and TRBJ2-7; possibly TRBD1 for D (5 bases). The CDR3 totals 14 residues. V lost 0 bases to trimming and J lost 6 bases, with 12 bases between them. The V gene's germline CDR1 is MNHEY and CDR2 SVGAGI. CDR3 sequence: CASSYSGLGAEQYF. DNA of the CDR3: TGTGCCAGCAGTTACTCGGGGCTAGGGGCCGAGCAGTACTTC.

This clone was counted a few times. The chain combines TRBV7-2 with TRBJ2-7; 8 bases are a match to TRBD1. This CDR3 is 16 amino acids long. Germline loops: CDR1 SGHTA, CDR2 FQGNSA. The trim removed 2 bases at V and 5 bases at J, leaving 11 bases unmatched. The CDR3 region is CASSLSLGRGRDEQYF. CDR3 in DNA: TGTGCCAGCAGCTTAAGTCTGGGCAGGGGGCGGGACGAGCAGTACTTC.

The V gene is TRBV19, the J gene TRBJ1-1, with D maybe TRBD1 (5 bases). V was clipped by 6 bases and J by 1 base, with 15 bases between them. The germline CDR1 and CDR2 sequences are LNHDA and SQIVND (reference sequence). The CDR3 runs 15 residues. The CDR3 coding sequence is TGTGCCAGTAGGGGGGACTCCCCTCAGAACACTGAAGCTTTCTTT. Its protein is CASRGDSPQNTEAFF. Full variable domain (rest looked up from reference TRBV19 and TRBJ1-1): DGGITQSPKYLFRKEGQNVTLSCEQNLNHDAMYWYRQDPGQGLRLIYYSQIVNDFQKGDIAEGYSVSREKKESFPLTVTSAQKNPTAFYLCASRGDSPQNTEAFFGQGTRLTVV.

The CDR3 coding sequence is TGCGCCAGCAGCCTCACAGGGGGCGATCAGCCCCAGCATTTT. Amino acids: CASSLTGGDQPQHF. The chain employs TRBV5-1 and TRBJ1-5, with 9 bases that match TRBD1. Per germline, CDR1 SGHRS and CDR2 YFSETQ. The CDR3 loop spans 14 amino acids. With V trimmed by 4 bases and J by 5 bases, 4 bases remained unmatched.

V gene TRBV11-3 combines with J gene TRBJ2-2; 8 nucleotides agree with TRBD1. Losses at the gene ends were 2 bases for V and 5 bases for J; bases not matched to a gene: 4. This CDR3 contains 15 residues. Germline V gene lookup returns CDR1 SGHNT and CDR2 YENEEA. CDR3 protein: CASSLSRGRTGELFF. The CDR3 DNA follows: TGTGCCAGCAGCTTAAGCAGGGGGCGTACCGGGGAGCTGTTTTTT.

This chain uses TRBV12-5 with TRBJ1-3; D unclear. V was cut by 0 bases and J by 1 base, with 10 bases left in between. CDR3 size: 16 residues. The germline gives CDR1 LGHNT, CDR2 FRNRAP. CDR3 loop: CASGLVTPRSGNTIYF. The CDR3 nucleotides are TGTGCTAGTGGTTTGGTAACGCCTAGGTCTGGAAACACCATATATTTT.

The chain uses TRBV5-6 and TRBJ2-5, with D possibly being TRBD1 (6 bases). Germline lookup yields CDR1 SGHDT and CDR2 YYEEEE. V was clipped by 1 base and J by 5 bases, with 18 bases between them. The CDR3 is 16 residues long. The CDR3 coding sequence is TGTGCCAGCAGCTTGTCCCTCACAGGGCATGAGGAGACCCAGTACTTC. Translated: CASSLSLTGHEETQYF.

The gene calls are TRBV7-2 and TRBJ2-2; 7 nucleotides agree with TRBD2. Per germline, CDR1 SGHTA and CDR2 FQGNSA. V shed 1 base and J 3 bases; nucleotides not matched to a gene: 2. This CDR3 comprises 15 residues. The CDR3 spells CASSLERGHTGELFF. The CDR3 DNA sequence: TGTGCCAGCAGCTTAGAGCGGGGACACACCGGGGAGCTGTTTTTT.

This chain links TRBV6-6 with TRBJ1-2, with 7 nucleotides matching TRBD1. The J segment lost 5 bases and the V segment lost 2 bases, leaving 8 bases of the junction unmatched. The germline gives CDR1 MNHNY, CDR2 SVGAGI (reference sequence). This CDR3 comprises 15 residues. CDR3 DNA: TGTGCCAGCAGTTACGCCGGGACAGCGGAATATGGCTACACCTTC. This sequence encodes CASSYAGTAEYGYTF.

The chain carries TRBV19 and TRBJ1-2, with 9 bases matching TRBD1. The CDR3 has 14 residues. Germline CDR1 LNHDA, CDR2 SQIVND (reference sequence). V was pared by 10 bases and J by 3 bases, with 9 bases of the junction left unmatched. The CDR3 reads CATPGQGTDYGYTF. The CDR3 DNA sequence: TGTGCCACCCCAGGACAGGGGACGGACTATGGCTACACCTTC.

The chain is built from TRBV28 and TRBJ2-2, with 7 positions matching TRBD2. V dropped 6 bases and J dropped 5; count of bases not matched to a gene: 12. This CDR3 spans 16 amino acids. Germline CDR1 MDHEN, CDR2 SYDVKM. The CDR3 nucleotides read TGTGCCAGCAGGATGGTTCTGGCGGGAGAAACCGGGGAGCTGTTTTTT. Translating gives CASRMVLAGETGELFF.

The chain couples TRBV9 to TRBJ1-2, with TRBD1 matching over 11 bases. Germline V lookup: CDR1 SGDLS, CDR2 YYNGEE. The CDR3 covers 16 residues. J gave up 7 bases and V 2 bases, and 10 bases lay outside the gene matches. This chain's CDR3 is CASSVGGTGGSSGYTF. The CDR3 bases are TGTGCCAGCAGCGTCGGTGGGACAGGGGGATCCAGTGGCTACACCTTC.